The source of this T cell receptor (beta chain) is a study of blood T cell repertoires in COVID-19. Original processing notes: Reference gene primers were amplified, and this amplification served to estimate nucleated cell counts. The protocol was immunoSEQ multiplex PCR, while the TCRdb copy is restricted to in-frame clones and leaves out a portion. That table furnishes V, J and clone size, whereas the DNA furnished D and trimming. The repertoire consists of 200,000 to 250,000 clones, with 80% to 95% occurring once and the leading ten covering more than 0.7%. The CDR3 consists of 15 residues. In germline, CDR1 is SGHNT, CDR2 YYREEE (reference sequence). With 1 base clipped from V and 2 bases from J, the junction kept 4 bases outside the gene matches.

The genes are TRBV5-4 and TRBJ2-3, with 7 positions matching TRBD1. Sequencing input: peripheral blood. The source is a man in his 60s with COVID-19, enrolled during active disease. CDR3 sequence: CASSLTGQNTDTQYF. CDR3 DNA: TGTGCCAGCAGCTTGACGGGACAGAACACAGATACGCAGTATTTT.